Only a few counts were recorded for the clone carrying this T cell receptor beta chain. Its antigen is not identified. The sample carries other DNA sequences with the same CDR3. This record belongs to a study of shared clonotypes between healthy human individuals. Study-wide results and caveats: Generation probabilities of non-shared clonotypes were lower (relative to those shared by all four donors). Around 4.7% was the fraction of naive CD4 clonotypes found shared across several donors.

The CDR3 consists of 15 residues. The V gene's germline CDR1 is SGHRS and CDR2 YFSETQ. V was pared by 3 bases and J by 1 base, with 2 bases of the junction left unmatched. Sequencing was performed with immunoSEQ multiplex PCR; in TCRdb, only in-frame clones are kept and a portion is missing. The sample lists approximately 1.5 million clones, approximately 98.5% occurring once. The sample taken for sequencing was naive CD4+ T cells sorted from blood. Subset defined: CD45RA+ positively selected. This receptor was taken from a man aged 30-40 years in good health. The chain is built from TRBV5-1 and TRBJ2-3; TRBD2 agrees at 10 bases. The chain's CDR3 is CASSSGLAGTDTQYF. The CDR3 bases are TGCGCCAGCAGCTCCGGACTAGCGGGCACAGATACGCAGTATTTT.